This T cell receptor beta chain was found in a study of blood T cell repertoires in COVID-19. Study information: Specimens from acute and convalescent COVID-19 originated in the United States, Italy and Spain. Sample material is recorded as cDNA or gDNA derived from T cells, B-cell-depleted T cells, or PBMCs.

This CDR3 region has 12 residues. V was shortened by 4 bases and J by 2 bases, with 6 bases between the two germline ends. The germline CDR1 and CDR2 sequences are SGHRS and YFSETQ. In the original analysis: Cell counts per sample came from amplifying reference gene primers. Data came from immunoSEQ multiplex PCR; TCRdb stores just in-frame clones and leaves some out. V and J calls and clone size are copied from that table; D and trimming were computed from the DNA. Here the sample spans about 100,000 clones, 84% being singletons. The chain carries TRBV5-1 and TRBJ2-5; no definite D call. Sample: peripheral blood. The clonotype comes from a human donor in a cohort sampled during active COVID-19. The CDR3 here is CASSPNQETQYF. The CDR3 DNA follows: TGCGCCAGCAGCCCAAATCAAGAGACCCAGTACTTC.